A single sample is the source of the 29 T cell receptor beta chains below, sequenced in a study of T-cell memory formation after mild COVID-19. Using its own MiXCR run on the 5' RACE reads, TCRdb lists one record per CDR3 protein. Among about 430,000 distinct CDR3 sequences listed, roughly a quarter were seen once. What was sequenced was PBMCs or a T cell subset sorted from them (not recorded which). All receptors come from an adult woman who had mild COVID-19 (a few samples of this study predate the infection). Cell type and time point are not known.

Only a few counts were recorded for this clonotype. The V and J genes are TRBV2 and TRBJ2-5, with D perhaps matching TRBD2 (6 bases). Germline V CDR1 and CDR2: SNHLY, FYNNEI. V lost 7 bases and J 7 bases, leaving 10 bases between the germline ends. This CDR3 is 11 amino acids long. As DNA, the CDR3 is TGTGCCAGCACAACCGGGGGGACCCAGTACTTC. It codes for CASTTGGTQYF.

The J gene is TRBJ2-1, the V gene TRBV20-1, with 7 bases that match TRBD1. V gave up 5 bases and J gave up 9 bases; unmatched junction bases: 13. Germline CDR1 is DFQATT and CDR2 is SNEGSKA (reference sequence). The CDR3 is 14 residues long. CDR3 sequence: CSAHDRVVEVEQFF. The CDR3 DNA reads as TGCAGTGCTCACGACAGGGTGGTAGAAGTTGAGCAGTTCTTC.

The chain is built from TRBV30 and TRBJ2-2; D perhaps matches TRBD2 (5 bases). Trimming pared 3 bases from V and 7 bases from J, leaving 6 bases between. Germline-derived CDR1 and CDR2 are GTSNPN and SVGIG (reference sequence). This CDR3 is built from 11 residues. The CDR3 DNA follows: TGTGCCTGGAGCGGAGGCGGGGAGCTGTTTTTT. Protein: CAWSGGGELFF. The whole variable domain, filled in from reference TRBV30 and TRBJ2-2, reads SQTIHQWPATLVQPVGSPLSLECTVEGTSNPNLYWYRQAAGRGLQLLFYSVGIGQISSEVPQNLSASRPQDRQFILSSKKLLLSDSGFYLCAWSGGGELFFGEGSRLTVL.

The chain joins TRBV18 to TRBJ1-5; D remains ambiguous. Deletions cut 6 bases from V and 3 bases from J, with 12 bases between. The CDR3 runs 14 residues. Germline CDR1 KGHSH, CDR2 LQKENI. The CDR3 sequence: CASSRSGINQPQHF. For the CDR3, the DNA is TGTGCCAGCTCTCGTTCAGGAATCAATCAGCCCCAGCATTTT.

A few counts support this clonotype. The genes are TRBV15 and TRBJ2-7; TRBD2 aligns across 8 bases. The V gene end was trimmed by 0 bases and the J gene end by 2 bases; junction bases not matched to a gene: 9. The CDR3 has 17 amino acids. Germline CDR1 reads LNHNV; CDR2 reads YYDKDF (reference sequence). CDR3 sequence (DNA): TGTGCCACCAGCAGAGATGGAAGCGGGAGATGGCCCTACGAGCAGTACTTC. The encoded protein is CATSRDGSGRWPYEQYF. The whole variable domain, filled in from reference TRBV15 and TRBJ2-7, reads DAMVIQNPRYQVTQFGKPVTLSCSQTLNHNVMYWYQQKSSQAPKLLFHYYDKDFNNEADTPDNFQSRRPNTSFCFLDIRSPGLGDTAMYLCATSRDGSGRWPYEQYFGPGTRLTVT.

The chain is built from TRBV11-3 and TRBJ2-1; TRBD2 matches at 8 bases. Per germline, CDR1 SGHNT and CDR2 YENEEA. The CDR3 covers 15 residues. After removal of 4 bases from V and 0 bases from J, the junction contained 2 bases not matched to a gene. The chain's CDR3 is CASSSLAVSYNEQFF. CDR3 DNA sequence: TGTGCCAGCAGCTCACTAGCGGTCTCCTACAATGAGCAGTTCTTC. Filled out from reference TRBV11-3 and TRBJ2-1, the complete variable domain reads EAGVVQSPRYKIIEKKQPVAFWCNPISGHNTLYWYLQNLGQGPELLIRYENEEAVDDSQLPKDRFSAERLKGVDSTLKIQPAELGDSAVYLCASSSLAVSYNEQFFGPGTRLTVL.

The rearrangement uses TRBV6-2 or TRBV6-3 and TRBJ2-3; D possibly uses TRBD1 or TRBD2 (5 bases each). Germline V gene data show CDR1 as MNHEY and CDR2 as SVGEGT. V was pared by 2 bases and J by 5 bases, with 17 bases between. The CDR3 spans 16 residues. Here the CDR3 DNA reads TGTGCCAGCAGTTACCCGACCGGGACCGCGGGAGATACGCAGTATTTT. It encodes CASSYPTGTAGDTQYF.

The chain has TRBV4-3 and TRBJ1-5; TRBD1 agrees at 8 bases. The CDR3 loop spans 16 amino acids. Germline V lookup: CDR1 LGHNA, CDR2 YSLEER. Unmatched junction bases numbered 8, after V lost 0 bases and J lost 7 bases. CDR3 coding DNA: TGCGCCAGCAGCCAAGATAGGACAGGGCGGCACCAGCCCCAGCATTTT. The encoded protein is CASSQDRTGRHQPQHF.

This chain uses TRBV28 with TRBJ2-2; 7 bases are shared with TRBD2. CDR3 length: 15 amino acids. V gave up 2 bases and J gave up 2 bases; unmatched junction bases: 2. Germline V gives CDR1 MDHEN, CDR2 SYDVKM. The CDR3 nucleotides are TGTGCCAGCAGTTTAACTAGCGACAACACCGGGGAGCTGTTTTTT. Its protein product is CASSLTSDNTGELFF.

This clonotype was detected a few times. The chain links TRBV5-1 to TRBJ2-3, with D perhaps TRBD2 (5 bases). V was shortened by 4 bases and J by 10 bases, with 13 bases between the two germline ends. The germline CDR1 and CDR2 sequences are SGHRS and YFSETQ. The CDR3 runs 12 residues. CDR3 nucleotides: TGCGCCAGCAGCCAGGACTCCCTAGCGCAGTATTTT. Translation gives CASSQDSLAQYF.

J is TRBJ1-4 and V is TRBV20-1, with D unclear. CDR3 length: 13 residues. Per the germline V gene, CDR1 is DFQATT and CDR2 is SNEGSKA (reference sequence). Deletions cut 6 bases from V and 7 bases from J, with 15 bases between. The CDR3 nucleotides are TGCAGTGCCAAGGACCGACTGGGTGAAAAACTGTTTTTT. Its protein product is CSAKDRLGEKLFF.

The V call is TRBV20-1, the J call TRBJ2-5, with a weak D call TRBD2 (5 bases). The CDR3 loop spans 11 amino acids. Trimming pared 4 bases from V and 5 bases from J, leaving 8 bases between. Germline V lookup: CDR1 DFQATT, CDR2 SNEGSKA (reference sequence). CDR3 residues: CSAMPGETQYF. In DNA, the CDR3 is TGCAGTGCTATGCCGGGGGAGACCCAGTACTTC.

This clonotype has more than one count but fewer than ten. For the CDR3, the DNA is TGTGCCAGCAGCTCCCAAAGGAGACCCGGGGAGCTGTTTTTT. Translated: CASSSQRRPGELFF. The rearrangement joins TRBV7-3 to TRBJ2-2, with D unresolved. CDR3 length equals 14 residues. Germline V gene sequence: CDR1 SGHTA, CDR2 FQGTGA. V was clipped by 4 bases and J by 6 bases, with 12 bases between them.

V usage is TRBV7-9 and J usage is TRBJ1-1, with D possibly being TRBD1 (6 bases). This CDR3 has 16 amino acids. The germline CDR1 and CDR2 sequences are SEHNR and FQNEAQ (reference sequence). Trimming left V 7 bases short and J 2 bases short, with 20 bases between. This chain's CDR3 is CASTPLRGGANTEAFF. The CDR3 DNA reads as TGTGCCAGCACCCCTCTGCGAGGGGGGGCTAACACTGAAGCTTTCTTT.

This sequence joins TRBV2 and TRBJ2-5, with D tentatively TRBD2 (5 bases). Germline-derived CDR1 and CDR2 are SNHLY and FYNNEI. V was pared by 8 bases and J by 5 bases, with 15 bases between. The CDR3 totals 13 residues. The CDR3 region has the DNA TGTGCCAGCGGAAAAGCGAGAGGGGAGACCCAGTACTTC. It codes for CASGKARGETQYF.

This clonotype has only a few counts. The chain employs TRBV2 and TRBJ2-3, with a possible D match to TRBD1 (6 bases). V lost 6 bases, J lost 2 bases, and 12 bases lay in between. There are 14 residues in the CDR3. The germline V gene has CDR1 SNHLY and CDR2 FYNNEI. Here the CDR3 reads CASSRQENTDTQYF. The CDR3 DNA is TGTGCCAGCAGCCGACAGGAAAACACAGATACGCAGTATTTT.

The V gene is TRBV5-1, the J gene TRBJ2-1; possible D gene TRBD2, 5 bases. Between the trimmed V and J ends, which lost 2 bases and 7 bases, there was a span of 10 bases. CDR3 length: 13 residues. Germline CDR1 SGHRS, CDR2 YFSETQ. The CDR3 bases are TGCGCCAGCAGCTTCCAGCGGCAGAATGAGCAGTTCTTC. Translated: CASSFQRQNEQFF.

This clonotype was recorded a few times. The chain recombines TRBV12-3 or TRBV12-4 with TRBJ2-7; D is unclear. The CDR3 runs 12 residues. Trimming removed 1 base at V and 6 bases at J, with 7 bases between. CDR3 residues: CASSLEAGEQYF. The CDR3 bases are TGTGCCAGCAGTTTAGAGGCTGGCGAGCAGTACTTC.

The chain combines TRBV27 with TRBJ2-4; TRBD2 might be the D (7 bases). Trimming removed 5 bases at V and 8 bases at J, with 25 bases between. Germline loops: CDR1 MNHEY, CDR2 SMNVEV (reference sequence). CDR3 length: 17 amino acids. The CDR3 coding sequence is TGTGCCAGCAGTCTTCTTAAAGGGGGGGGCGCCTCGCACATTCAGTACTTC. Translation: CASSLLKGGGASHIQYF.

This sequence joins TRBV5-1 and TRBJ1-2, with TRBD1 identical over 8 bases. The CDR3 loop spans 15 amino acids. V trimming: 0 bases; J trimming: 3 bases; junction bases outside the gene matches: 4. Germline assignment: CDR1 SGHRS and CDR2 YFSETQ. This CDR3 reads CASSLVQGADYGYTF. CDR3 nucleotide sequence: TGCGCCAGCAGCTTGGTGCAGGGGGCAGACTATGGCTACACCTTC.

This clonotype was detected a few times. The CDR3 spells CASSRTGTSIHEQYF. CDR3 nucleotides: TGTGCCAGCAGCAGAACCGGGACTAGCATCCACGAGCAGTACTTC. The chain combines TRBV9 with TRBJ2-7, with TRBD2 matching 9 bases. Germline V CDR1 and CDR2: SGDLS, YYNGEE. The CDR3 is 15 amino acids. V lost 4 bases, J lost 5 bases, and 10 bases stayed unmatched.

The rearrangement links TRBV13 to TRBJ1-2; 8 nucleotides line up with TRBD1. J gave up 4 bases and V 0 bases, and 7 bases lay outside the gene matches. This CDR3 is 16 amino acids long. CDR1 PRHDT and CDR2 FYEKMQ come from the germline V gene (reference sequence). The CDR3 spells CASSLGLTGVGYGYTF. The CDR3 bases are TGTGCCAGCAGCTTAGGCCTGACAGGGGTTGGCTATGGCTACACCTTC.

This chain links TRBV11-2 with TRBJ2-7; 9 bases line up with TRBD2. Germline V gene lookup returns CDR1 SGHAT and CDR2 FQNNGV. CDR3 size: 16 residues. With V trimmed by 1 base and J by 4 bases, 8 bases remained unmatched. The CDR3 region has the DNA TGTGCCAGCAGCTTAGTGCCGACTAGCGGTCGGTACGAGCAGTACTTC. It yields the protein CASSLVPTSGRYEQYF.

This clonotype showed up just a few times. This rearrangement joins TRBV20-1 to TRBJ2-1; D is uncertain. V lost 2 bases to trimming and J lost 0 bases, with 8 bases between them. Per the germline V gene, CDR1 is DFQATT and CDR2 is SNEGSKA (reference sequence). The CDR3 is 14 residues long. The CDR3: CSARSPSSYNEQFF. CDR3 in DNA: TGCAGTGCTAGAAGCCCTAGCTCCTACAATGAGCAGTTCTTC.

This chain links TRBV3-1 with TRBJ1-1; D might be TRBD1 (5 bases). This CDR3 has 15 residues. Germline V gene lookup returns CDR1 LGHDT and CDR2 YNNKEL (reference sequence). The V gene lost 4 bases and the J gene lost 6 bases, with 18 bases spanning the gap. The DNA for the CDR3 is TGTGCCAGCAGCCCCGGGGGAGGGCCAGGTGCTGAAGCTTTCTTT. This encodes CASSPGGGPGAEAFF.

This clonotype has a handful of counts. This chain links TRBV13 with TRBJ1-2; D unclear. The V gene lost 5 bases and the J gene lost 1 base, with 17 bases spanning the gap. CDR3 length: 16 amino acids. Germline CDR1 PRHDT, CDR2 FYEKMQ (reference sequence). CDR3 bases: TGTGCCAGCAGCCTAAGGGCTTCGCCTTTTAACTATGGCTACACCTTC. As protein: CASSLRASPFNYGYTF.

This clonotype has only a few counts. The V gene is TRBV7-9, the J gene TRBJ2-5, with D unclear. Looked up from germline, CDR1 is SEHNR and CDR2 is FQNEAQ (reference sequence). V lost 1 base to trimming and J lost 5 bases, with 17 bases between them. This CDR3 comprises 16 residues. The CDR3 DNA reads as TGTGCCAGCAGCTTAGTTGGAACCGGGCTCGGGGAGACCCAGTACTTC. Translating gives CASSLVGTGLGETQYF.

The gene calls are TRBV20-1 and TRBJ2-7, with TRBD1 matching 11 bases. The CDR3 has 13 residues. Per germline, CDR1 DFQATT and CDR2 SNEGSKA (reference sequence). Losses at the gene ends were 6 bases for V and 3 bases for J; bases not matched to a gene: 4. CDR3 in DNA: TGCAGTGCCGGGACAGGGGGGGACTACGAGCAGTACTTC. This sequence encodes CSAGTGGDYEQYF.

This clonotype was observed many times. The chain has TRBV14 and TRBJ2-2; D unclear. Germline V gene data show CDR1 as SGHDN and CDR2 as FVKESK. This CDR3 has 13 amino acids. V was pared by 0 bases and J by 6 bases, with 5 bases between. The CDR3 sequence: CASSQDRSGELFF. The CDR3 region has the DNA TGTGCCAGCAGCCAAGATAGGTCCGGGGAGCTGTTTTTT.